This TCR beta chain was observed in a study of blood T cell repertoires in COVID-19. The CDR3 covers 14 residues. From germline, CDR1 is SQVTM and CDR2 ANQGSEA. V shed 7 bases and J shed 1 base, with 17 bases lying between them. Clones were read by immunoSEQ multiplex PCR, and TCRdb kept only the in-frame ones, dropping some. The profile covers roughly 570,000 clones, with roughly 89% appearing a single time and roughly 7.3% taken by the ten largest. The sequence derives from a woman between 45 and 65 years old with COVID-19, enrolled during active disease. This chain links TRBV29-1 with TRBJ2-7; perhaps TRBD2 as D (7 bases). Specimen: peripheral blood. The CDR3 is CSAKGGGLSYEQYF. For the CDR3, the DNA is TGCAGCGCTAAGGGGGGGGGCCTGTCCTACGAGCAGTACTTC.